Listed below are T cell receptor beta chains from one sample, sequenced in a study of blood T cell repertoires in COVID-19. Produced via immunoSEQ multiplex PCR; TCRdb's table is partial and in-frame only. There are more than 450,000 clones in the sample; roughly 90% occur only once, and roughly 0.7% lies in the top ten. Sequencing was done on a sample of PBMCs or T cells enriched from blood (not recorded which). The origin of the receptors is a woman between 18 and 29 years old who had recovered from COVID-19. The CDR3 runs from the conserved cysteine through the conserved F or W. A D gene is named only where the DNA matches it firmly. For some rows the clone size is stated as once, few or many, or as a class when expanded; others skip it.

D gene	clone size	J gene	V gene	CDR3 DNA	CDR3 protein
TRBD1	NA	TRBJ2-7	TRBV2	TGTGCCAGCAGTGAATGGTTCGGGACAGGGGCCTACGAGCAGTACTTC	CASSEWFGTGAYEQYF
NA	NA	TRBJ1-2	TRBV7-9	TGTGCCAGCAGCTTAATTGGGGGGGCCTATGGCTACACCTTC	CASSLIGGAYGYTF
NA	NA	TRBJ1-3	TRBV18	TGTGCCAGCTCACCACAGAGACTTCCTCCTGGAAACACCATATATTTT	CASSPQRLPPGNTIYF
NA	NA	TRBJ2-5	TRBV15	TGTGCCACCAGCAGAGATTATCCCAGGCTCGCCGGGGGTGAGACCCAGTACTTC	CATSRDYPRLAGGETQYF
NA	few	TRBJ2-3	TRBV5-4	TGTGCCAGCAGCTCAGACCGCGGGGCGGTTATCACAGATACGCAGTATTTT	CASSSDRGAVITDTQYF
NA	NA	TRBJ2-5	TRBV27	TGTGCCAGCAGACCCAGGGTTAAAGAGACCCAGTACTTC	CASRPRVKETQYF
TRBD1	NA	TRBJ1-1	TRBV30	TGTGCCTGGTCGTCGACAGGGGGGCACACTGAAGCTTTCTTT	CAWSSTGGHTEAFF
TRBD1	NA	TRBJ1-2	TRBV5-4	TGTGCCAGCAGCGGACAGGGATTCTATGGCTACACCTTC	CASSGQGFYGYTF
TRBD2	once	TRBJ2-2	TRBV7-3	TGTGCCAGCAGCTTCCCTTCTAGCGGGGGGCCCCGATTTAACACCGGGGAGCTGTTTTTT	CASSFPSSGGPRFNTGELFF
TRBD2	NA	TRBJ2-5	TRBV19	TGTGCCAGTAGGCGTCTAGCTAGCGGGGGACCGGTCGTTCAAGAGACCCAGTACTTC	CASRRLASGGPVVQETQYF
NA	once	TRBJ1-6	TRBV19	TGTGCCAGCGGGGATTCACCCCTCCACTTT	CASGDSPLHF
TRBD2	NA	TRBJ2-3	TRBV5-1	TGCGCCAGCAGCTACGGGACTAGCGATACGCAGTATTTT	CASSYGTSDTQYF
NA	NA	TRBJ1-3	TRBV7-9	TGTGCCAGCAGTACGGACAGAGGCTCTGGAAACACCATATATTTT	CASSTDRGSGNTIYF
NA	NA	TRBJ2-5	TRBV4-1	TGCGCCAGCAGCCAAGAGGTACCGGACTACGCTCAAGAGACCCAGTACTTC	CASSQEVPDYAQETQYF
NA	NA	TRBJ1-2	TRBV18	TGTGCCAGCTCCCCGGAGGACTTGAACTATGGCTACACCTTC	CASSPEDLNYGYTF
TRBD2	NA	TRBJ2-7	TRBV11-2	TGTGCCAGCAGCTCGCAAGCGGGGAGCTCCTACGAGCAGTACTTC	CASSSQAGSSYEQYF
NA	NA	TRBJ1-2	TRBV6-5	TGTGCCAGCACCCTAGGTCGAAACTATGGCTACACCTTC	CASTLGRNYGYTF
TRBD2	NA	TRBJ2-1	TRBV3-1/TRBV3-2	TGTGCCAGCAGCCCCCCCGGGACTAGCGTTTTGAAGGAGCAGTTCTTC	CASSPPGTSVLKEQFF
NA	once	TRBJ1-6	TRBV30	TGTGCCTGGAGTATGAGGATAGACAATTCACCCCTCCACTTT	CAWSMRIDNSPLHF
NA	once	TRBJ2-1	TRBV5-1	TGCGCCACCCAGCAGGGGGGCAACTACAATGAGCAGTTCTTC	CATQQGGNYNEQFF
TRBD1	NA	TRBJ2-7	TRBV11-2	TGTGCCAGCACCGACAGGGCCGGCGAGCAGTACTTC	CASTDRAGEQYF
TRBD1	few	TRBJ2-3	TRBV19	TGTGCCAGTAGTCTGGCAGGGGGCAGCACAGATACGCAGTATTTT	CASSLAGGSTDTQYF
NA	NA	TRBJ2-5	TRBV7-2	TGTGCCAGCAGCTTAAATCTCGGGGAGACCCAGTACTTC	CASSLNLGETQYF
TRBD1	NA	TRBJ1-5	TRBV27	TGTGCCAGCAGGTTCCAGGGGGCGGACAATCAGCCCCAGCATTTT	CASRFQGADNQPQHF
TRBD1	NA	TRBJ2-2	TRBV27	TGTGCCAGCAGTTTCCCGGGACAGGGGAACACCGGGGAGCTGTTTTTT	CASSFPGQGNTGELFF
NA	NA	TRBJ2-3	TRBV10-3	TGTGCCAACCAACGGGACTTCTCAGATACGCAGTATTTT	CANQRDFSDTQYF
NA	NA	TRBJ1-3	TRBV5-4	TGTGCCAGCAGCTTGGCCCAGGGAAACACCATATATTTT	CASSLAQGNTIYF